The 27 T cell receptor beta chains below come from one sample, sequenced in a study of cytomegalovirus exposure and HLA in healthy donors. The PCR ran on 60 Vbeta and 13 Jbeta primers. Sequenced by immunoSEQ multiplex PCR; TCRdb stores in-frame clones only, minus some. The sample lists 99,000 or so clones; over 80% were seen once. The sequenced sample was PBMCs. The receptors come from a man between 18 and 35 years old in good health and CMV-seronegative.

This sequence joins TRBV5-1 and TRBJ2-1; TRBD1 aligns across 7 bases. The V gene's germline CDR1 is SGHRS and CDR2 YFSETQ. V trimming: 3 bases; J trimming: 6 bases; junction bases outside the gene matches: 9. The CDR3 loop spans 15 amino acids. The CDR3 loop reads CASSSRLGQSNEQFF. For the CDR3, the DNA is TGCGCCAGCAGCTCCAGACTGGGACAGTCCAATGAGCAGTTCTTC. Full variable domain (missing parts from reference TRBV5-1 and TRBJ2-1): KAGVTQTPRYLIKTRGQQVTLSCSPISGHRSVSWYQQTPGQGLQFLFEYFSETQRNKGNFPGRFSGRQFSNSRSEMNVSTLELGDSALYLCASSSRLGQSNEQFFGPGTRLTVL.

This sequence joins TRBV25-1 and TRBJ2-7; 10 positions match TRBD2. This CDR3 is built from 16 residues. CDR1 and CDR2 from the germline V gene are MGHDK and SYGVNS. J was trimmed by 2 bases and V by 6 bases; bases with no gene match: 10. CDR3 sequence reads: CASSVSGTSVTYEQYF. The DNA of the CDR3 is TGTGCCAGCAGCGTATCCGGGACTAGCGTAACCTACGAGCAGTACTTC.

The J gene is TRBJ1-1, the V gene TRBV11-3; D gene uncertain. Germline CDR1 is SGHNT and CDR2 is YENEEA. The CDR3 consists of 15 residues. V lost 5 bases and J lost 0, with 13 bases in between. The CDR3, as DNA: TGTGCCAGCAGCCCTAGCCCCAGGCTGAACACTGAAGCTTTCTTT. Protein: CASSPSPRLNTEAFF.

Concerning this clone itself: At one end the junction does not follow the germline gene, possibly because of a read error. This chain links TRBV7-2 with TRBJ2-1; 7 positions match TRBD2. Germline V lookup: CDR1 SGHTA, CDR2 FQGNSA. This CDR3 has 16 amino acids. The CDR3 DNA follows: TGTGCCAGCGGCTTAGGCGGGAGAATGGGTTACAATGAGCAGTTCTTC. Amino acid sequence: CASGLGGRMGYNEQFF.

The rearrangement uses TRBV6-5 and TRBJ2-3, with 8 bases fitting TRBD2. J gave up 2 bases and V 5 bases, and 6 bases lay outside the gene matches. The germline V gene has CDR1 MNHEY and CDR2 SVGAGI. The CDR3 totals 15 residues. CDR3 loop: CASSPRTSYTDTQYF. CDR3 DNA sequence: TGTGCCAGCAGTCCCAGGACTAGCTACACAGATACGCAGTATTTT.

This chain joins TRBV19 and TRBJ2-5, with 10 bases identical to TRBD1. The closer fit of TRBJ2-7 to the DNA end suggests the J call may be wrong. Germline CDR1 is LNHDA and CDR2 is SQIVND (reference sequence). The CDR3 has 17 amino acids. DNA of the CDR3: TGTGCCAGTAGTATAGATATCCCGGGACAGGGGTCCTACGAGCAGTACTTC. This gives the protein CASSIDIPGQGSYEQYF.

The J gene is TRBJ2-7, the V gene TRBV5-4; maybe TRBD1 (5 bases). Trimming pared 1 base from V and 5 bases from J, leaving 13 bases between. The CDR3 extends over 14 amino acids. Germline lookup yields CDR1 SGHNT and CDR2 YYREEE (reference sequence). The CDR3 bases are TGTGCCAGCAGCTTGTTGGCCAGCAGGGACGAGCAGTACTTC. Its protein product is CASSLLASRDEQYF.

The CDR3 DNA is TGTGCCAGTAGTATACACAGTTCCAACACTGAAGCTTTCTTT. Amino acid sequence: CASSIHSSNTEAFF. J is TRBJ1-1 and V is TRBV19; D not certain. Looked up from germline, CDR1 is LNHDA and CDR2 is SQIVND (reference sequence). Trimming cost V 2 bases and J 2 bases, with 9 bases left between them. The CDR3 loop spans 14 amino acids.

The genes are TRBV6-1 and TRBJ2-7, with a weak D call TRBD2 (5 bases). V was pared by 9 bases and J by 4 bases, with 22 bases between. This CDR3 contains 15 residues. Germline V gene lookup returns CDR1 MNHNS and CDR2 SASEGT. The CDR3 DNA reads as TGTGCCAGTTCCCTCCAGGTCGACCGGGGTTACGAGCAGTACTTC. Protein product: CASSLQVDRGYEQYF.

This chain uses TRBV15 with TRBJ1-3; 7 bases line up with TRBD1. Trimming cost V 5 bases and J 4 bases; bases outside gene matches: 8. The CDR3 covers 15 residues. The germline V gene encodes CDR1 LNHNV and CDR2 YYDKDF (reference sequence). DNA of the CDR3: TGTGCCACCAGCGGGGAGACAGGGTTCGGAAACACCATATATTTT. It codes for CATSGETGFGNTIYF.

The genes are TRBV15 and TRBJ2-2; 10 bases are shared with TRBD2. Germline assignment: CDR1 LNHNV and CDR2 YYDKDF (reference sequence). The CDR3 extends over 15 amino acids. V lost 4 bases and J lost 5; bases outside the gene matches: 4. The CDR3 reads CATSKSGRGTGELFF. The CDR3 DNA reads as TGTGCCACCAGCAAGAGCGGGAGGGGGACCGGGGAGCTGTTTTTT.

The chain recombines TRBV27 with TRBJ1-6, with D perhaps TRBD1 (5 bases). Per the germline V gene, CDR1 is MNHEY and CDR2 is SMNVEV (reference sequence). The CDR3 is 13 amino acids. Trimming removed 6 bases from V and 9 bases from J, with 12 bases in between. CDR3 protein: CASSTPGGSPLHF. The CDR3 DNA is TGTGCCAGCAGCACCCCGGGGGGTTCACCCCTCCACTTT.

The chain has TRBV6-1 and TRBJ1-3, with 7 nucleotides matching TRBD1. Trimming cost V 0 bases and J 1 base; bases outside gene matches: 3. The germline V gene has CDR1 MNHNS and CDR2 SASEGT. The CDR3 has 16 residues. This CDR3 is CASSEAGQQSGNTIYF. The CDR3 nucleotides read TGTGCCAGCAGTGAAGCGGGACAGCAATCTGGAAACACCATATATTTT.

This chain uses TRBV9 with TRBJ1-3; 7 nucleotides agree with TRBD1. The trim removed 0 bases at V and 8 bases at J, leaving 8 bases unmatched. The germline V gene has CDR1 SGDLS and CDR2 YYNGEE. This CDR3 is built from 15 residues. The CDR3 sequence: CASSVETGRTDTIYF. The CDR3 DNA sequence: TGTGCCAGCAGCGTAGAGACAGGGCGTACGGACACCATATATTTT.

V and J are TRBV5-5 and TRBJ2-7, with TRBD2 identical over 8 bases. Per germline, CDR1 SGHKS and CDR2 YYEKEE (reference sequence). V shed 4 bases, J shed 2 bases, and the junction held 5 bases outside the gene matches. The CDR3 contains 14 residues. The CDR3 sequence is CASSPREGAYEQYF. The CDR3 nucleotides read TGTGCCAGCAGCCCTCGGGAGGGGGCCTACGAGCAGTACTTC.

V usage is TRBV5-1 and J usage is TRBJ1-2, with 9 positions matching TRBD1. This CDR3 region has 15 residues. The V gene end was trimmed by 2 bases and the J gene end by 4 bases; junction bases not matched to a gene: 6. From germline, CDR1 is SGHRS and CDR2 YFSETQ. CDR3 sequence reads: CASSFGTGSAYGYTF. The CDR3 DNA follows: TGCGCCAGCAGCTTCGGGACAGGGTCAGCCTATGGCTACACCTTC.

V and J are TRBV6-4 and TRBJ1-1; weak D call: TRBD1 (6 bases). This CDR3 is built from 14 residues. V was cut by 6 bases and J by 3 bases, with 14 bases left in between. Looked up from germline, CDR1 is MRHNA and CDR2 is SNTAGT. In DNA, the CDR3 is TGTGCCAGCAGCGTAAACAGGGCGGACACTGAAGCTTTCTTT. Protein product: CASSVNRADTEAFF.

V and J are TRBV7-2 and TRBJ1-1; a possible D gene is TRBD1 (6 bases). Trimming removed 6 bases at V and 5 bases at J, with 19 bases between. Germline assignment: CDR1 SGHTA and CDR2 FQGNSA. The CDR3 totals 15 residues. The CDR3 DNA sequence: TGTGCCAGCAGGCCGGGACAATTGGGCTTGACTGAAGCTTTCTTT. It yields the protein CASRPGQLGLTEAFF. Filled out from reference TRBV7-2 and TRBJ1-1, the complete variable domain reads GAGVSQSPSNKVTEKGKDVELRCDPISGHTALYWYRQSLGQGLEFLIYFQGNSAPDKSGLPSDRFSAERTGGSVSTLTIQRTQQEDSAVYLCASRPGQLGLTEAFFGQGTRLTVV.

This clone was picked up one time. V and J are TRBV28 and TRBJ1-1; TRBD1 aligns across 7 bases. CDR1 is MDHEN and CDR2 is SYDVKM in the germline V gene. CDR3 length: 14 amino acids. V shed 5 bases, J shed 6 bases, and the junction held 9 bases outside the gene matches. The CDR3 DNA reads TGTGCCAGCAGTCCCAGGACAGGACGAGCTGAAGCTTTCTTT. Residues: CASSPRTGRAEAFF. Based on the CDR3 plus reference TRBV28 and TRBJ1-1, the full variable domain is DVKVTQSSRYLVKRTGEKVFLECVQDMDHENMFWYRQDPGLGLRLIYFSYDVKMKEKGDIPEGYSVSREKKERFSLILESASTNQTSMYLCASSPRTGRAEAFFGQGTRLTVV.

The chain has TRBV14 and TRBJ2-3, with TRBD1 identical over 7 bases. The length of the CDR3 is 15 residues. CDR1 and CDR2 (germline): SGHDN, FVKESK. Trimming cost V 6 bases and J 1 base; bases outside gene matches: 7. CDR3 loop: CASSRRGRGTDTQYF. CDR3 nucleotide sequence: TGTGCCAGCAGTCGAAGGGGGCGGGGCACAGATACGCAGTATTTT.

The rearrangement joins TRBV6-1 to TRBJ2-1, with D tentatively TRBD1 (5 bases). From germline, CDR1 is MNHNS and CDR2 SASEGT. The CDR3 runs to 17 residues. V lost 2 bases, J lost 0 bases, and 14 bases lay in between. CDR3 sequence reads: CASSELWGPSSYNEQFF. CDR3 nucleotide sequence: TGTGCCAGCAGTGAATTGTGGGGCCCCAGCTCCTACAATGAGCAGTTCTTC.

The rearrangement joins TRBV4-1 to TRBJ2-1; 9 bases line up with TRBD2. V trimming: 5 bases; J trimming: 0 bases; junction bases outside the gene matches: 5. The CDR3 loop spans 16 amino acids. The germline V gene encodes CDR1 MGHRA and CDR2 YSYEKL. The CDR3 DNA sequence: TGCGCCAGCAGCTTTGATAGCGGGAGCTCCTACAATGAGCAGTTCTTC. Its translation: CASSFDSGSSYNEQFF.

This clone was counted only a few times. The chain recombines TRBV6-5 with TRBJ2-1; D might be TRBD1 (5 bases). From germline, CDR1 is MNHEY and CDR2 SVGAGI. The CDR3 covers 15 residues. The V gene lost 4 bases and the J gene lost 1 base, with 11 bases spanning the gap. This CDR3 is CASSSLDSSYNEQFF. CDR3 nucleotide sequence: TGTGCCAGCAGTTCCTTAGACAGTTCCTACAATGAGCAGTTCTTC.

This chain connects TRBV6-1 to TRBJ1-4; a weak D match, TRBD1 (5 bases). The germline V gene encodes CDR1 MNHNS and CDR2 SASEGT. CDR3 size: 15 residues. The ends were cut back, 5 bases at V and 5 bases at J, with 15 bases in the middle. CDR3 in DNA: TGTGCCAGCAGTAAGTCGGACGGGGGGAATGAAAAACTGTTTTTT. Amino acids: CASSKSDGGNEKLFF.

V gene TRBV5-1 combines with J gene TRBJ2-1; D gene unclear. The V end lost 4 bases, the J end lost 7 bases, and 12 bases lay between the germline ends. The germline gives CDR1 SGHRS, CDR2 YFSETQ. The CDR3 sequence is 13 residues long. The CDR3 DNA is TGCGCCAGCAGCCTTCACAGTGGGAATGAGCAGTTCTTC. Translation gives CASSLHSGNEQFF. The full variable domain, completed using reference TRBV5-1 and TRBJ2-1, is KAGVTQTPRYLIKTRGQQVTLSCSPISGHRSVSWYQQTPGQGLQFLFEYFSETQRNKGNFPGRFSGRQFSNSRSEMNVSTLELGDSALYLCASSLHSGNEQFFGPGTRLTVL.

J is TRBJ2-1 and V is TRBV7-8; D is undetermined. This CDR3 spans 14 amino acids. Germline CDR1 and CDR2: SGHVS and FQNEAQ. V shed 5 bases and J shed 5 bases, with 13 bases lying between them. CDR3 bases: TGTGCCAGCAGCCGCAGTCGCTTTGACAATGAGCAGTTCTTC. It encodes CASSRSRFDNEQFF.

The gene calls are TRBV5-6 and TRBJ2-7; D call uncertain. The germline gives CDR1 SGHDT, CDR2 YYEEEE. This CDR3 spans 12 amino acids. Trimming shortened V by 2 bases and J by 3 bases, and 6 bases separated the two germline ends. The CDR3 region is CASSFTGYEQYF. Written as DNA, the CDR3 is TGTGCCAGCAGCTTTACGGGCTACGAGCAGTACTTC.